A single sample gave rise to the 27 T cell receptor beta chains below, sequenced in a study of blood T cell repertoires in COVID-19. Profiled with immunoSEQ multiplex PCR; TCRdb holds only in-frame clones, not every one. The table lists around 320,000 clones, around 90% of them singletons. Sequencing input: PBMCs or T cells enriched from blood (not recorded which). The receptors here all came from a woman under 30 with acute COVID-19.

The V call is TRBV28, the J call TRBJ1-2, with 9 bases matching TRBD1. The V gene's germline CDR1 is MDHEN and CDR2 SYDVKM. The trim removed 7 bases at V and 2 bases at J, leaving 11 bases unmatched. The CDR3 has 16 residues. The CDR3 coding sequence is TGTGCCAGCACCGAAGGCCGGGACAGGGTAAACTATGGCTACACCTTC. This codes for CASTEGRDRVNYGYTF.

The chain carries TRBV2 and TRBJ1-6; no reliable D call. Between the trimmed V and J ends, which lost 7 bases and 9 bases, there was a span of 7 bases. The CDR3 extends over 11 amino acids. Looked up from germline, CDR1 is SNHLY and CDR2 is FYNNEI. In nucleotides, the CDR3 is TGTGCCAGCAAAGAGGGTTCACCCCTCCACTTT. The encoded protein is CASKEGSPLHF.

The chain employs TRBV5-8 and TRBJ2-7; tentatively, D is TRBD1 (5 bases). V was cut by 0 bases and J by 3 bases, with 10 bases left in between. The CDR3 loop spans 14 amino acids. The germline gives CDR1 SGHTS, CDR2 YDEGEE. The CDR3 region has the DNA TGTGCCAGCAGCTTGGAGCAGGGCGACTACGAGCAGTACTTC. Its translation: CASSLEQGDYEQYF.

This clone has just one count. The chain has TRBV28 and TRBJ2-1, with 9 bases matching TRBD1. After removal of 3 bases from V and 0 bases from J, the junction contained 18 bases not matched to a gene. The CDR3 is made up of 21 amino acids. CDR1 and CDR2 from the germline V gene are MDHEN and SYDVKM. The CDR3 region has the DNA TGTGCCAGCAGTTTTTATTTAGAAGGACAGGGGTCCCAGGGCTCCTACAATGAGCAGTTCTTC. Amino acid sequence: CASSFYLEGQGSQGSYNEQFF.

This clone was detected only once. The chain has TRBV6-4 and TRBJ2-6; D may be TRBD2 (5 bases). The V gene lost 7 bases and the J gene lost 0 bases, with 7 bases spanning the gap. The germline V gene encodes CDR1 MRHNA and CDR2 SNTAGT. The CDR3 is made up of 14 amino acids. This CDR3 reads CASKADSGANVLTF. In DNA, the CDR3 is TGTGCCAGCAAAGCGGACTCTGGGGCCAACGTCCTGACTTTC.

This clone was observed a handful of times. The genes are TRBV10-3 and TRBJ2-1, with 7 bases identical to TRBD2. The V segment lost 6 bases and the J segment 5 bases; nucleotides outside the gene matches: 10. Germline CDR1 and CDR2: ENHRY and SYGVKD. The CDR3 is made up of 15 amino acids. The CDR3 coding sequence is TGTGCCATCAGCGGAGGGCGGGAGAGAGACAATGAGCAGTTCTTC. Amino acid sequence: CAISGGRERDNEQFF.

This clone was detected only once. The chain is built from TRBV10-3 and TRBJ1-1; D not certain. The CDR3 totals 11 residues. Germline V gives CDR1 ENHRY, CDR2 SYGVKD. Trimming pared 3 bases from V and 5 bases from J, leaving 4 bases between. Here the CDR3 reads CAISDSTEAFF. The CDR3 DNA sequence: TGTGCCATCAGTGACAGTACTGAAGCTTTCTTT.

The chain is built from TRBV5-1 and TRBJ2-5, with 10 bases that match TRBD2. The V and J ends lost 1 base and 0 bases, in that order; junction bases with no gene match: 15. CDR1 and CDR2 (germline): SGHRS, YFSETQ. This CDR3 comprises 20 residues. In DNA form, the CDR3 reads TGCGCCAGCAGCTTGATAACGACTAGCGGGCCCAGGGGGTACCAAGAGACCCAGTACTTC. Protein product: CASSLITTSGPRGYQETQYF. Using reference TRBV5-1 and TRBJ2-5 for the parts outside the CDR3, the full variable domain is KAGVTQTPRYLIKTRGQQVTLSCSPISGHRSVSWYQQTPGQGLQFLFEYFSETQRNKGNFPGRFSGRQFSNSRSEMNVSTLELGDSALYLCASSLITTSGPRGYQETQYFGPGTRLLVL.

V and J are TRBV30 and TRBJ2-2; TRBD2 matches at 15 bases. CDR1 is GTSNPN and CDR2 is SVGIG in the germline V gene (reference sequence). The J segment lost 4 bases and the V segment lost 4 bases, leaving 1 base of the junction unmatched. The CDR3 extends over 15 amino acids. The DNA for the CDR3 is TGTGCCTGGACGGGACTAGCGGGAGGCACCGGGGAGCTGTTTTTT. It specifies CAWTGLAGGTGELFF.

V is TRBV11-3 and J is TRBJ1-6; tentatively, D is TRBD1 (6 bases). The CDR3 sequence is 15 residues long. Germline V gene data show CDR1 as SGHNT and CDR2 as YENEEA. V was shortened by 1 base and J by 7 bases, with 11 bases between the two germline ends. The CDR3 nucleotides read TGTGCCAGCAGCTTAGGCACAGGGAAGAATTCACCCCTCCACTTT. This codes for CASSLGTGKNSPLHF.

The chain links TRBV9 to TRBJ2-2, with 8 bases fitting TRBD2. CDR3 length: 17 amino acids. The V segment lost 0 bases and the J segment 5 bases; nucleotides outside the gene matches: 9. CDR1 and CDR2 from the germline V gene are SGDLS and YYNGEE. The DNA of the CDR3 is TGTGCCAGCAGCGTAGCTACCAGCGGGAGATGGACCGGGGAGCTGTTTTTT. This sequence encodes CASSVATSGRWTGELFF.

This chain joins TRBV5-1 and TRBJ2-7; a weak D match, TRBD2 (5 bases). The ends were cut back, 2 bases at V and 6 bases at J, with 12 bases in the middle. Germline CDR1 SGHRS, CDR2 YFSETQ. The CDR3 has 13 residues. The CDR3 here is CASSFPTSGEQYF. CDR3 sequence (DNA): TGCGCCAGCAGCTTCCCAACTAGTGGCGAGCAGTACTTC.

The V call is TRBV2, the J call TRBJ2-7; 9 nucleotides align to TRBD2. This CDR3 is built from 16 residues. The germline V gene has CDR1 SNHLY and CDR2 FYNNEI. J gave up 7 bases and V 4 bases, and 14 bases lay outside the gene matches. The DNA for the CDR3 is TGTGCCAGCAGTGGTGGACCGGGACTAGCTTACGTGGAGCAGTACTTC. Residues: CASSGGPGLAYVEQYF.

The chain combines TRBV5-1 with TRBJ2-3; 12 positions match TRBD2. Trimming took 4 bases from V and 3 from J; bases not matched to a gene: 0. Germline V lookup: CDR1 SGHRS, CDR2 YFSETQ. The CDR3 is 14 residues long. The CDR3 reads CASSGLAGTDTQYF. CDR3 in DNA: TGCGCCAGCAGCGGACTAGCGGGAACAGATACGCAGTATTTT.

The chain employs TRBV10-1 and TRBJ2-3; maybe TRBD2 (7 bases). There are 14 residues in the CDR3. Per the germline V gene, CDR1 is WNHNN and CDR2 is SYGVQD (reference sequence). V was clipped by 3 bases and J by 4 bases, with 11 bases between them. This CDR3 is CASSDRGASDTQYF. For the CDR3, the DNA is TGCGCCAGCAGTGATCGGGGGGCATCAGATACGCAGTATTTT.

In this sample, this clone turned up a few times. The chain carries TRBV15 and TRBJ1-5, with D unresolved. The CDR3 length is 17 residues. The V gene lost 5 bases and the J gene lost 4 bases, with 21 bases spanning the gap. The germline V gene encodes CDR1 LNHNV and CDR2 YYDKDF (reference sequence). CDR3 in amino acids: CATSAPARLGRNQPQHF. The CDR3 DNA reads as TGTGCCACCAGCGCCCCCGCGAGACTCGGCCGGAATCAGCCCCAGCATTTT.

This clone was counted a single time. The gene calls are TRBV2 and TRBJ1-1; D gene uncertain. Germline CDR1 and CDR2: SNHLY and FYNNEI. V was trimmed by 6 bases and J by 5 bases, leaving 13 bases between them. This CDR3 contains 13 residues. The DNA for the CDR3 is TGTGCCAGCAGCATTGGAGGGAAAACTGAAGCTTTCTTT. It is translated as CASSIGGKTEAFF.

This rearrangement joins TRBV7-3 to TRBJ1-1; D ambiguous. Per the germline V gene, CDR1 is SGHTA and CDR2 is FQGTGA. CDR3 size: 13 residues. Trimming shortened V by 4 bases and J by 1 base, and 7 bases separated the two germline ends. Here the CDR3 DNA reads TGTGCCAGCAGCTCGGGAGCGAACACTGAAGCTTTCTTT. Translation: CASSSGANTEAFF. The full variable domain, with the rest looked up from reference TRBV7-3 and TRBJ1-1, is GAGVSQTPSNKVTEKGKYVELRCDPISGHTALYWYRQSLGQGPEFLIYFQGTGAADDSGLPNDRFFAVRPEGSVSTLKIQRTERGDSAVYLCASSSGANTEAFFGQGTRLTVV.

The chain employs TRBV25-1 and TRBJ1-4; 9 nucleotides line up with TRBD1. The CDR3 totals 16 residues. Germline trimming cut 4 bases from V and 10 bases from J; bases unmatched to any gene: 13. The germline CDR1 and CDR2 sequences are MGHDK and SYGVNS. CDR3 DNA: TGTGCCAGCAGTGGCCCAGAATCGGGACAGGGTCGAAAACTGTTTTTT. Translation: CASSGPESGQGRKLFF.

This sequence joins TRBV6-6 and TRBJ2-5; tentative D call: TRBD1 (6 bases). This CDR3 comprises 15 residues. CDR1 is MNHNY and CDR2 is SVGAGI in the germline V gene (reference sequence). Deletions cut 6 bases from V and 4 bases from J, with 18 bases between. CDR3: CASRRREVRGETQYF. The CDR3 DNA follows: TGTGCCAGCAGACGACGTGAGGTCAGGGGAGAGACCCAGTACTTC.

The chain combines TRBV5-4 with TRBJ1-2, with 7 bases identical to TRBD1. Unmatched junction bases numbered 2, after V lost 0 bases and J lost 3 bases. The CDR3 has 14 residues. Germline-derived CDR1 and CDR2 are SGHNT and YYREEE (reference sequence). Here the CDR3 DNA reads TGTGCCAGCAGCTTGGAGGGGGCGTACTATGGCTACACCTTC. It codes for CASSLEGAYYGYTF.

This chain joins TRBV11-2 and TRBJ2-7, with a tentative D call TRBD1 (5 bases). The CDR3 length is 13 residues. Trimming took 3 bases from V and 2 from J, leaving 8 bases between them. Per germline, CDR1 SGHAT and CDR2 FQNNGV. The CDR3 region has the DNA TGTGCCAGCAGCTTGGCAGGGACCTACGAGCAGTACTTC. Translated: CASSLAGTYEQYF.

This clone was recorded a few times. The chain links TRBV14 to TRBJ2-6; D possibly corresponds to TRBD1 (8 bases). There are 16 residues in the CDR3. Trimming pared 4 bases from V and 6 bases from J, leaving 16 bases between. Germline CDR1 and CDR2: SGHDN and FVKESK. This chain's CDR3 is CASSPLTGGEANVLTF. In DNA form, the CDR3 reads TGTGCCAGCAGCCCATTAACAGGGGGGGAGGCCAACGTCCTGACTTTC.

The chain carries TRBV2 and TRBJ1-1; D remains ambiguous. The length of the CDR3 is 13 residues. V lost 3 bases to trimming and J lost 1 base, with 6 bases between them. CDR1 and CDR2 from the germline V gene are SNHLY and FYNNEI. The CDR3: CASSEYGNTEAFF. The CDR3 nucleotides are TGTGCCAGCAGTGAGTACGGGAACACTGAAGCTTTCTTT.

The chain couples TRBV28 to TRBJ2-7; possibly TRBD2 for D (6 bases). V was shortened by 6 bases and J by 4 bases, with 13 bases between the two germline ends. The germline CDR1 and CDR2 sequences are MDHEN and SYDVKM. There are 13 residues in the CDR3. The CDR3 DNA reads as TGTGCCAGCAGCTTGGGAGCGGGTTACGAGCAGTACTTC. Translation: CASSLGAGYEQYF.

V is TRBV30 and J is TRBJ1-3; maybe TRBD1 (6 bases). Germline values: CDR1 GTSNPN, CDR2 SVGIG (reference sequence). This CDR3 is 19 amino acids long. Trimming shortened V by 2 bases and J by 0 bases, and 23 bases separated the two germline ends. CDR3 protein: CAWSRGQNLLIFSGNTIYF. The CDR3 bases are TGTGCCTGGAGTCGCGGACAGAACTTACTGATTTTCTCTGGAAACACCATATATTTT.

Of note for this clone: A much larger clone sits a single nucleotide away, making a read error possible. This chain connects TRBV7-9 to TRBJ2-7; no clear D. The CDR3 runs to 12 residues. The germline V gene has CDR1 SEHNR and CDR2 FQNEAQ (reference sequence). V was pared by 3 bases and J by 2 bases, with 5 bases between. CDR3 in amino acids: CASSLAPYEQYF. DNA for the CDR3: TGTGCCAGCAGCTTGGCTCCCTACGAGCAGTACTTC.